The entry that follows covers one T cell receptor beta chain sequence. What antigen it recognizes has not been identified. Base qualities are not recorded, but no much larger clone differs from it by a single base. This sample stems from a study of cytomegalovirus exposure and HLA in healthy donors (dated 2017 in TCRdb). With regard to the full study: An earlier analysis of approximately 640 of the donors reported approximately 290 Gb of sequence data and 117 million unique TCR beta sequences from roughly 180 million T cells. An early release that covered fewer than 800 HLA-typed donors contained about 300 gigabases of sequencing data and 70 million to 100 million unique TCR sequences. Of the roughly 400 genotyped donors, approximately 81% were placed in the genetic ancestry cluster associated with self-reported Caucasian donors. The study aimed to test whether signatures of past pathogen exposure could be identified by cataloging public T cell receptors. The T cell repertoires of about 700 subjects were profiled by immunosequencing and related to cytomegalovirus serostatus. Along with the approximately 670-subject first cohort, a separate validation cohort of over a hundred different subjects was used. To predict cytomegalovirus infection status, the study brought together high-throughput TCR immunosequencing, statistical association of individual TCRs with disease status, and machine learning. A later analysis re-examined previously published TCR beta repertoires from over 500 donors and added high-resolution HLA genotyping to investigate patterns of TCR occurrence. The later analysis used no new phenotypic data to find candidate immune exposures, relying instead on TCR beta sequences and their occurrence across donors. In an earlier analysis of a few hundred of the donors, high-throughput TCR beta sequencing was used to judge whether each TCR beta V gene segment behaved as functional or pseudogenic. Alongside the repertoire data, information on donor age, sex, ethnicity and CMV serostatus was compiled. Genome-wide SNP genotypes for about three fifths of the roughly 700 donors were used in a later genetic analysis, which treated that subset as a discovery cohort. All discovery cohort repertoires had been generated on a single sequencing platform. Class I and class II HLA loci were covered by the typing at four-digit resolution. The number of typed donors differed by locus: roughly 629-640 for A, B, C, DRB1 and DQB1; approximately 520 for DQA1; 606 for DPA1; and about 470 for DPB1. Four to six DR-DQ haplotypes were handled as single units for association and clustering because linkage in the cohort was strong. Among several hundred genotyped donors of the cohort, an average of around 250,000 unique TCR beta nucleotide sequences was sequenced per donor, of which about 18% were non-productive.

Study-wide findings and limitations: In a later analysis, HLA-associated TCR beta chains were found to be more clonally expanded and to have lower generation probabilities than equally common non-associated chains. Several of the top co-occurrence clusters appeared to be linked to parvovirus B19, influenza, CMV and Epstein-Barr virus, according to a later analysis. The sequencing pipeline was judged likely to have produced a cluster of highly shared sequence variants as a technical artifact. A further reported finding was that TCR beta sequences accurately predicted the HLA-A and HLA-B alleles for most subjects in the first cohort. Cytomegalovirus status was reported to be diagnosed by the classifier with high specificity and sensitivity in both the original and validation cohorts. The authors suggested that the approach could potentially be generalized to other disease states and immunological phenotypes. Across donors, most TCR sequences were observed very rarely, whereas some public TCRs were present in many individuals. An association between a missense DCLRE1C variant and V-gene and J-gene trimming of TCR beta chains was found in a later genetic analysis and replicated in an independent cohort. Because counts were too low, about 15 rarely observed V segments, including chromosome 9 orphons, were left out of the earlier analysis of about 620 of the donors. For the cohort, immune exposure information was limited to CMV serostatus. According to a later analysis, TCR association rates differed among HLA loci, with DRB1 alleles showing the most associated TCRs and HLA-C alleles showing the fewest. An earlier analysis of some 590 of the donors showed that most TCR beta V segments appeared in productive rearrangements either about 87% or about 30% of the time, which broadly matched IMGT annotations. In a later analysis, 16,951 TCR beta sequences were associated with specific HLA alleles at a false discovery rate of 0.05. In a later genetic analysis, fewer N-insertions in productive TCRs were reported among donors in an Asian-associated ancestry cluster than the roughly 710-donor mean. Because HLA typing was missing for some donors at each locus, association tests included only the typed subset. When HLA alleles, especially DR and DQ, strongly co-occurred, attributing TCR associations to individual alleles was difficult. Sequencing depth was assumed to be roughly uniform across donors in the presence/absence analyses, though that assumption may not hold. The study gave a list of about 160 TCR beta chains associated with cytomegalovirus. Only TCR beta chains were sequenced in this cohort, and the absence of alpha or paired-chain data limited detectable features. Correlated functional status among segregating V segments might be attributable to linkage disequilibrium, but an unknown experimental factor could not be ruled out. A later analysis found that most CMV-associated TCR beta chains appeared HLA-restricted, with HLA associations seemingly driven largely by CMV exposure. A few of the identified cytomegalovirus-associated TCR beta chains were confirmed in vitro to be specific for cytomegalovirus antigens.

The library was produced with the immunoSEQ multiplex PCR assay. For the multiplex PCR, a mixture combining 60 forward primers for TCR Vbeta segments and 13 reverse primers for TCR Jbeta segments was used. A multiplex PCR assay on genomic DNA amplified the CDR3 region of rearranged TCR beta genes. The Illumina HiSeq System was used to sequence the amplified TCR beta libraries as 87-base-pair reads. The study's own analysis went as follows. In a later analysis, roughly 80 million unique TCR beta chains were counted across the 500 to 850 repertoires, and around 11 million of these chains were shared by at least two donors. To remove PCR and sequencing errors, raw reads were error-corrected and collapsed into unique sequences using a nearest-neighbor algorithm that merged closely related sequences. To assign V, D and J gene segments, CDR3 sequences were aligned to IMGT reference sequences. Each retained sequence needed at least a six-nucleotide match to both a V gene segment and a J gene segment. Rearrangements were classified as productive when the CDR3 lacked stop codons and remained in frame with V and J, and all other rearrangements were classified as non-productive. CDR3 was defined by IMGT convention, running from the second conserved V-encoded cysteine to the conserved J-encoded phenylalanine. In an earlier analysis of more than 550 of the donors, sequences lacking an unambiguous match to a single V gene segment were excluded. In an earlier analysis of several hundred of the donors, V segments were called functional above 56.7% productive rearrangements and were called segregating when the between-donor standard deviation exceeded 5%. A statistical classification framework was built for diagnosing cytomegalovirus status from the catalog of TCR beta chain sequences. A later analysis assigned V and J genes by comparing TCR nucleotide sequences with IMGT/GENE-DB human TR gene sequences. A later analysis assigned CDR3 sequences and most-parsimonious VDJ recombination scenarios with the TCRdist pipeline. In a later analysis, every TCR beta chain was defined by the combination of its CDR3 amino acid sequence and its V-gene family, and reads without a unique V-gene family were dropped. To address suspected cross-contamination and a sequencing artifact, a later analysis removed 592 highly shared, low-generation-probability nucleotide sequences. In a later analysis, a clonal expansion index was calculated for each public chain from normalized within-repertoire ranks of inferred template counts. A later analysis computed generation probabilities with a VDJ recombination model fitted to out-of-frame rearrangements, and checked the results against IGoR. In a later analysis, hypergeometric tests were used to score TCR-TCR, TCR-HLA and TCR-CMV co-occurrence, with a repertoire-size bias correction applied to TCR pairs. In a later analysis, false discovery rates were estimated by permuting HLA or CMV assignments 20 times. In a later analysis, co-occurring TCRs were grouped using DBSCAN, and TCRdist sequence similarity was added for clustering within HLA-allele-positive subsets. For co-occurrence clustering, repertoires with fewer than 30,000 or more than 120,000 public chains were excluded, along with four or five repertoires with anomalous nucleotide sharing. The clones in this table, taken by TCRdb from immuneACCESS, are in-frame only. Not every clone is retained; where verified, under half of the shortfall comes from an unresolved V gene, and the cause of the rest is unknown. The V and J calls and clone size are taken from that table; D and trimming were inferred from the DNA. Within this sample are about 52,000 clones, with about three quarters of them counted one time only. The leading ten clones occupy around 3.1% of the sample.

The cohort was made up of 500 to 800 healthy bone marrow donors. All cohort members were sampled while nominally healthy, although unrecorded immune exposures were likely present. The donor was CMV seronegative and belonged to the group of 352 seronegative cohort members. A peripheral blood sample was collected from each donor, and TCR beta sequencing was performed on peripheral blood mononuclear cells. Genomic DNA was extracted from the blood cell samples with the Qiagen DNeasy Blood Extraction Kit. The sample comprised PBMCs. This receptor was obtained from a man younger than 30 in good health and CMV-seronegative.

CDR3 protein: CAISRTSGTSDTQYF. The sequence in DNA is TGTGCCATCAGTCGGACTAGCGGGACCTCAGATACGCAGTATTTT. The chain joins TRBV10-3 to TRBJ2-3, with TRBD2 matching 12 junction bases. The CDR3 runs 15 amino acids, cysteine and phenylalanine included. This entry keeps only the CDR3 DNA: 45 bases, framed from base 1. Based on the germline V gene, the CDR1 and CDR2 sequences are ENHRY and SYGVKD. After removal of 5 bases from V and 4 bases from J, the junction retains 4 bases not matched to a gene.